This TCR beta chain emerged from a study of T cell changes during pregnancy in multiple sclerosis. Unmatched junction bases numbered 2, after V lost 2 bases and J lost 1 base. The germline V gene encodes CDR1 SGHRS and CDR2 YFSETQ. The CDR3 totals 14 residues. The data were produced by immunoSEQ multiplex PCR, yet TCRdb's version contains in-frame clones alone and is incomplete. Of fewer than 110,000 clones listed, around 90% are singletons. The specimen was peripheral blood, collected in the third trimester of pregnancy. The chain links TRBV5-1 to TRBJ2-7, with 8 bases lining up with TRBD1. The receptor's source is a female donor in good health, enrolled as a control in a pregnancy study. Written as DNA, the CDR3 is TGCGCCAGCAGCTTCGGACAGGGATCCTACGAGCAGTACTTC. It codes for CASSFGQGSYEQYF.